One and the same sample provided the 12 T cell receptor beta chains below, sequenced in a study of cytomegalovirus exposure and HLA in healthy donors. The PCR was carried out with 60 Vbeta primers and 13 Jbeta primers. Libraries were prepared by immunoSEQ multiplex PCR; TCRdb keeps only in-frame clonotypes and omits some of them. The sample shows about 130,000 clones, roughly 76% of them seen only once. Sample: PBMCs. The receptors shown here come from a woman aged 60 to 75 in good health and CMV-seropositive.

V gene TRBV19 combines with J gene TRBJ1-4; D call uncertain. V lost 6 bases to trimming and J lost 5 bases, with 16 bases between them. The CDR3 length is 15 residues. Germline V gene lookup returns CDR1 LNHDA and CDR2 SQIVND (reference sequence). CDR3 bases: TGTGCCAGTAGGGCCGCAGACGGGATAAATGAAAAACTGTTTTTT. Protein: CASRAADGINEKLFF. The full variable domain, in which reference TRBV19 and TRBJ1-4 provide the parts outside the CDR3, is DGGITQSPKYLFRKEGQNVTLSCEQNLNHDAMYWYRQDPGQGLRLIYYSQIVNDFQKGDIAEGYSVSREKKESFPLTVTSAQKNPTAFYLCASRAADGINEKLFFGSGTQLSVL.

The CDR3 sequence is CASSYGNRVRSPLHF. Here the CDR3 DNA reads TGTGCCAGCAGTTACGGGAACAGGGTGCGTTCACCCCTCCACTTT. This chain connects TRBV6-5 to TRBJ1-6, with D tentatively TRBD1 (6 bases). The length of the CDR3 is 15 residues. Germline values: CDR1 MNHEY, CDR2 SVGAGI. V shed 2 bases and J shed 9 bases, with 14 bases lying between them.

The V call is TRBV7-2, the J call TRBJ2-2; 8 bases are shared with TRBD2. Germline-derived CDR1 and CDR2 are SGHTA and FQGNSA. This CDR3 is 17 amino acids long. V gave up 5 bases and J gave up 4 bases; unmatched junction bases: 12. CDR3 in amino acids: CASSLYSTGGFTGELFF. In DNA form, the CDR3 reads TGTGCCAGCAGCCTTTATTCGACGGGGGGGTTCACCGGGGAGCTGTTTTTT.

V usage is TRBV29-1 and J usage is TRBJ2-3, with TRBD1 matching 8 bases. CDR3 length equals 15 residues. Germline V lookup: CDR1 SQVTM, CDR2 ANQGSEA. The trim removed 0 bases at V and 8 bases at J, leaving 10 bases unmatched. This CDR3 reads CSVEDVLLQGGTQYF. The CDR3 region has the DNA TGCAGCGTTGAAGATGTTCTGCTACAGGGGGGTACGCAGTATTTT.

The chain employs TRBV5-4 and TRBJ2-1; TRBD1 matches at 8 bases. This CDR3 has 13 amino acids. The germline gives CDR1 SGHNT, CDR2 YYREEE (reference sequence). Trimming at V came to 0 bases and at J to 7 bases, leaving 0 bases not matched to a gene. The CDR3: CASSLDRGNEQFF. The CDR3 DNA is TGTGCCAGCAGCTTGGACAGGGGGAATGAGCAGTTCTTC.

This chain links TRBV27 with TRBJ2-1; 7 nucleotides align to TRBD2. The V gene's germline CDR1 is MNHEY and CDR2 SMNVEV (reference sequence). CDR3 length: 14 residues. V shed 8 bases, J shed 1 base, and the junction held 5 bases outside the gene matches. DNA of the CDR3: TGTGCCAGCGCGACTAGCTCTTCCTACAATGAGCAGTTCTTC. Residues: CASATSSSYNEQFF.

The V gene is TRBV30, the J gene TRBJ2-7, with 8 nucleotides matching TRBD1. CDR1 is GTSNPN, CDR2 SVGIG, per germline (reference sequence). The CDR3 is 14 residues long. V shed 1 base and J 3 bases; nucleotides not matched to a gene: 5. CDR3: CAWSAGTGYYEQYF. The CDR3 DNA reads as TGTGCCTGGAGTGCCGGGACAGGATACTACGAGCAGTACTTC.

V gene TRBV5-1 combines with J gene TRBJ1-5, with 7 bases aligning to TRBD1. Germline V gene data show CDR1 as SGHRS and CDR2 as YFSETQ. Losses at the gene ends were 0 bases for V and 3 bases for J; bases not matched to a gene: 3. The CDR3 spans 15 residues. The chain's CDR3 is CASSLDRGPNQPQHF. The CDR3 DNA reads as TGCGCCAGCAGCTTGGACAGGGGCCCCAATCAGCCCCAGCATTTT.

The V call is TRBV13, the J call TRBJ2-7; 11 nucleotides align to TRBD2. Germline V lookup: CDR1 PRHDT, CDR2 FYEKMQ (reference sequence). The CDR3 extends over 15 amino acids. The V gene end was trimmed by 5 bases and the J gene end by 0 bases; junction bases not matched to a gene: 3. The CDR3 reads CASSAGLAGSYEQYF. The CDR3 bases are TGTGCCAGCAGCGCTGGACTAGCGGGCTCCTACGAGCAGTACTTC.

V is TRBV28 and J is TRBJ1-1, with D perhaps TRBD1 (5 bases). The CDR3 runs to 11 residues. The V end lost 11 bases, the J end lost 1 base, and 8 bases lay between the germline ends. In germline, CDR1 is MDHEN, CDR2 SYDVKM. CDR3 loop: CALRGNTEAFF. CDR3 nucleotide sequence: TGTGCCCTTAGGGGGAACACTGAAGCTTTCTTT.

Points on this clone: At the DNA level, this CDR3 is encoded by other sequences in the same sample as well. The rearrangement links TRBV7-2 to TRBJ1-6; the D gene is possibly TRBD1 (5 bases). Germline values: CDR1 SGHTA, CDR2 FQGNSA. This CDR3 is 14 amino acids long. V gave up 5 bases and J gave up 8 bases, with 13 bases separating them. DNA of the CDR3: TGTGCCAGCAGCCTATTGGGGGAGGATTCACCCCTCCACTTT. Residues: CASSLLGEDSPLHF.

Remarks on this clone: One end of the junction does not line up with germline, which may come from a read error. CDR3 nucleotides: TGTGCCAGCCGGGGGGACATAATGAACGCTGAAGCTTTCTTT. This codes for CASRGDIMNAEAFF. The chain uses TRBV2 and TRBJ1-1; perhaps TRBD1 as D (6 bases). Germline CDR1 reads SNHLY; CDR2 reads FYNNEI. The CDR3 is 14 residues long.